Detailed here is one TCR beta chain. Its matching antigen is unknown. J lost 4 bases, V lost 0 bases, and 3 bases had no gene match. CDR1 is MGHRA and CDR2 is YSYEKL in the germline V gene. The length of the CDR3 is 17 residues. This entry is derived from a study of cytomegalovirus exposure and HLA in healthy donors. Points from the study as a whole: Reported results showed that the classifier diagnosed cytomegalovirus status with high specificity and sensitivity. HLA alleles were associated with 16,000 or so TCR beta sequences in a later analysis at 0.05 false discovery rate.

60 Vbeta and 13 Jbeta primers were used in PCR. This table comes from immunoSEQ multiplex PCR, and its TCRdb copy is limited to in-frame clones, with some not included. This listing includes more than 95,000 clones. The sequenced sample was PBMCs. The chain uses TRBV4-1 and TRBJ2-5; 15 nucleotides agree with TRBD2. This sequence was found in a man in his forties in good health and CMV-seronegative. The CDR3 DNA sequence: TGCGCCAGCAGCCAAGATCGGGGACTAGCGGGAGGAGAGACCCAGTACTTC. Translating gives CASSQDRGLAGGETQYF.